This TCR beta chain was retrieved from a study of regulatory T cells in long-lasting Graves disease. Study in general: Over 5 years of antithyroid drugs with positive TSH receptor antibodies was taken to mean persistent Graves' disease.

The study's findings and limits: Persistent Graves' disease cases displayed lower TCR diversity than newly diagnosed ones. Whereas new patients shared 966 public clonotypes, persistent patients shared more, at approximately 2,700.

Sample time point: persistent/refractory GD, antithyroid drugs over 5 years with positive TRAb. Generation of the TCR library employed RNA extracted from PBMCs. The authors drew patients from an endocrinology department in Xi'an, China. According to the study, TCR beta libraries were built with iRepertoire HTBI primers and CDR3-region Arm-PCR. TCRdb used MiXCR to reprocess the multiplex PCR reads, holding one entry per CDR3 protein. The sample includes nearly 350,000 distinct CDR3 sequences, about 18% of them seen just once. This clonotype was detected a few times. Its matching antigen is unknown. The CDR3 totals 15 residues. J gave up 2 bases and V 0 bases, and 3 bases lay outside the gene matches. Germline CDR1 is KGHSH and CDR2 is LQKENI.

The TCR sequence derives from a female donor with Graves disease. The J gene is TRBJ1-2, the V gene TRBV18; 7 bases map to TRBD1. Sequenced material: peripheral blood mononuclear cells (PBMCs), taken when the disease was refractory, from a patient treated with antithyroid drugs. CDR3 DNA: TGTGCCAGCTCACCACCTCAGGACAGGAACTATGGCTACACCTTC. Translated: CASSPPQDRNYGYTF.